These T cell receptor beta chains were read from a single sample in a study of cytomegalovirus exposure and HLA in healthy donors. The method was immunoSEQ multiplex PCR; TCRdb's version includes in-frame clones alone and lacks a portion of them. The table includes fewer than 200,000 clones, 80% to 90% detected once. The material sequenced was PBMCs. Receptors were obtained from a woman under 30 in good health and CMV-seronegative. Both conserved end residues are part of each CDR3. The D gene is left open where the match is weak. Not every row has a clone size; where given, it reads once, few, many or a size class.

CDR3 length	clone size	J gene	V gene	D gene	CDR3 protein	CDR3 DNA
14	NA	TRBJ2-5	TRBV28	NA	CATEPLVGQETQYF	TGTGCCACAGAGCCCCTAGTAGGACAAGAGACCCAGTACTTC
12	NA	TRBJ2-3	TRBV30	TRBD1	CAWNRGTDTQYF	TGTGCCTGGAACAGGGGGACAGATACGCAGTATTTT
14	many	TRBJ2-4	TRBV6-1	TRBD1	CASRRDRERNIQYF	TGTGCCAGCAGGAGGGACAGGGAACGAAACATTCAGTACTTC
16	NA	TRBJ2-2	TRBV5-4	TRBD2	CASSLWTSANTGELFF	TGTGCCAGCAGCTTGTGGACTAGCGCGAACACCGGGGAGCTGTTTTTT
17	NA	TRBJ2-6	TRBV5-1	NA	CASSLLAGDFGANVLTF	TGCGCCAGCAGCTTGTTAGCAGGGGATTTCGGGGCCAACGTCCTGACTTTC
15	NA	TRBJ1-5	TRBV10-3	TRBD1	CAISEGRGQGQPQHF	TGTGCCATCAGTGAGGGAAGGGGACAGGGTCAGCCCCAGCATTTT
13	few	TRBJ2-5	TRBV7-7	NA	CASSLNNGETQYF	TGTGCTAGCAGCTTAAACAATGGCGAGACCCAGTACTTC
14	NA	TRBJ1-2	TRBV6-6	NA	CASNKGGGGYGYTF	TGTGCCAGCAATAAAGGGGGGGGTGGCTATGGCTACACCTTC
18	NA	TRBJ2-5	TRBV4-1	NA	CASSQEGAGGGTQETQYF	TGCGCCAGCAGCCAAGAAGGGGCAGGAGGAGGGACCCAAGAGACCCAGTACTTC
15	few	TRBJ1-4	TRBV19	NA	CASSILGGTNEKLFF	TGTGCCAGTAGTATTTTAGGGGGTACTAATGAAAAACTGTTTTTT
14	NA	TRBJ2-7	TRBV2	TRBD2	CASSLTSGTYEQYF	TGTGCCAGCAGTTTGACTAGCGGGACCTACGAGCAGTACTTC
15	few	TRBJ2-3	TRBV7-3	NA	CASSLRGLSTDTQYF	TGTGCCAGCAGCTTAAGAGGGCTAAGCACAGATACGCAGTATTTT
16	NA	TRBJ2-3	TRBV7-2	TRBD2	CASSTHGLANTDTQYF	TGTGCCAGCAGCACGCACGGACTAGCGAACACAGATACGCAGTATTTT
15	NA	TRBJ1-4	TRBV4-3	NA	CASSRHRETNEKLFF	TGCGCCAGCAGCCGGCACAGGGAGACTAATGAAAAACTGTTTTTT
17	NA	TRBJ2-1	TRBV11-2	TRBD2	CASSLVASGRTYNEQFF	TGTGCCAGCAGCTTAGTTGCTAGCGGGAGGACTTACAATGAGCAGTTCTTC
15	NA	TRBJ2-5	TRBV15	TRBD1	CATSRARDSQETQYF	TGTGCCACCAGCAGGGCCAGGGACAGCCAAGAGACCCAGTACTTC
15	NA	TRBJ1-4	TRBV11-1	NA	CASSFIDSANEKLFF	TGTGCCAGCAGCTTCATTGACAGCGCGAATGAAAAACTGTTTTTT
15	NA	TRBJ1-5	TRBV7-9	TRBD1	CSSSLGGDRYQPQHF	TGTTCCAGCAGCTTAGGGGGGGACAGATATCAGCCCCAGCATTTT
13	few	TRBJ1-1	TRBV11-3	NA	CASSPKPGWNAFF	TGTGCCAGCAGCCCGAAACCGGGTTGGAATGCTTTCTTT
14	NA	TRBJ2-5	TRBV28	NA	CASSLAGRVKTQYF	TGTGCCAGCAGTTTAGCGGGACGCGTGAAGACCCAGTACTTC
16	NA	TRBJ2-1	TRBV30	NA	CAWSVAFGGPGDEQFF	TGTGCCTGGAGTGTAGCGTTTGGCGGTCCTGGCGATGAGCAGTTCTTC
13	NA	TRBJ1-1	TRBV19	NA	CASLDRSNTEAFF	TGTGCCAGCCTTGACAGGTCGAACACTGAAGCTTTCTTT
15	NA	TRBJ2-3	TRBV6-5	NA	CASSYSGESTDTQYF	TGTGCCAGCAGTTACTCAGGGGAAAGCACAGATACGCAGTATTTT
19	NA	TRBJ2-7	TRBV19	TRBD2	CASSIGASGSVTFSYEQYF	TGTGCCAGTAGTATTGGGGCTAGCGGGAGTGTAACCTTCTCCTACGAGCAGTACTTC
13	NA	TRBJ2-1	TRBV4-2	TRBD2	CASSQAAGLEQFF	TGTGCCAGCAGCCAAGCAGCGGGGTTGGAGCAGTTCTTC
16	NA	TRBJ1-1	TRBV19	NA	CASSIDSQRGGPEAFF	TGTGCCAGTAGTATCGACTCCCAGAGGGGAGGGCCTGAAGCTTTCTTT
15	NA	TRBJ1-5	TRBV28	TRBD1	CASSTTGGIIQPQHF	TGTGCCAGCAGCACAACAGGGGGCATCATTCAGCCCCAGCATTTT
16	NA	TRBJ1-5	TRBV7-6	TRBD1	CASSPGTVGKNQPQHF	TGTGCCAGCAGCCCGGGGACAGTGGGAAAGAATCAGCCCCAGCATTTT
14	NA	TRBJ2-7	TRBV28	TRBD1	CASSLRDSIYEQYF	TGTGCCAGCAGTTTAAGGGACAGCATCTACGAGCAGTACTTC
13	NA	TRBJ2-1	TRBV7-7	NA	CASSLGRYNEQFF	TGTGCTAGCAGCTTAGGGCGGTACAATGAGCAGTTCTTC
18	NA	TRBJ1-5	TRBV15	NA	CATSRDRLRRGGNQPQHF	TGTGCCACCAGCAGAGATCGACTGAGGAGGGGTGGAAATCAGCCCCAGCATTTT
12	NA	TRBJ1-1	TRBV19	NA	CASSRGYTEAFF	TGTGCCAGTTCCCGGGGTTACACTGAAGCTTTCTTT
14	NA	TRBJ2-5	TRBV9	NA	CASSPRDFQETQYF	TGTGCCAGCAGCCCGAGGGACTTCCAAGAGACCCAGTACTTC
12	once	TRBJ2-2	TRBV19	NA	CASSIRYGELFF	TGTGCCAGTAGTATACGGTACGGGGAGCTGTTTTTT
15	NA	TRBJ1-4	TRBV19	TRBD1	CASSPNRGWREKLFF	TGTGCCAGTAGTCCCAACAGGGGGTGGAGAGAAAAACTGTTTTTT
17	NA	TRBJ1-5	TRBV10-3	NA	CAISESDGGRVYQPQHF	TGTGCCATCAGTGAGTCGGATGGCGGGAGGGTGTATCAGCCCCAGCATTTT
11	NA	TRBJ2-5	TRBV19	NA	CASSIYETQYF	TGTGCCAGTAGTATATATGAGACCCAGTACTTC
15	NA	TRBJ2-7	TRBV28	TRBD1	CASSARDRISYEQYF	TGTGCCAGCAGTGCGCGGGACAGGATCTCCTACGAGCAGTACTTC
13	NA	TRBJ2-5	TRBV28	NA	CASISGVRGTQYF	TGTGCCAGCATCTCGGGGGTGAGGGGGACCCAGTACTTC
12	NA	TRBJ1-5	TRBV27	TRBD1	CASSLLGGPLHF	TGTGCCAGCAGTTTATTAGGGGGCCCTTTACATTTT
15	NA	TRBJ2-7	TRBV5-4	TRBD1	CASSLGGQVYHEQYF	TGTGCCAGCAGCTTGGGGGGACAGGTCTACCACGAGCAGTACTTC
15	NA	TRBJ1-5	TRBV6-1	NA	CASSDVGGGNQPQHF	TGTGCCAGCAGTGATGTTGGAGGGGGCAATCAGCCCCAGCATTTT
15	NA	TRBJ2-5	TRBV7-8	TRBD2	CASSSTLGGRETQYF	TGTGCCAGCAGCTCCACCCTGGGAGGGAGAGAGACCCAGTACTTC
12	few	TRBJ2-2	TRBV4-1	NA	CASSHPQGELFF	TGCGCCAGCAGCCACCCCCAGGGGGAGCTGTTTTTT
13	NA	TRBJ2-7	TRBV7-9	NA	CASSLAGQGGPYF	TGTGCCAGCAGCTTAGCAGGACAGGGAGGGCCGTACTTC
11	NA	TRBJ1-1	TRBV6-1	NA	CASSLNIRAFF	TGTGCCAGCAGTCTTAACATACGAGCTTTCTTT
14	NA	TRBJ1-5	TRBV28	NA	CASRIGGSNQPQHF	TGTGCCAGCAGGATCGGGGGTTCCAATCAGCCCCAGCATTTT
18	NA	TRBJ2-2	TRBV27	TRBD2	CASSPSPGLAGEAGELFF	TGTGCCAGCAGTCCCTCCCCGGGACTAGCGGGGGAGGCCGGGGAGCTGTTTTTT
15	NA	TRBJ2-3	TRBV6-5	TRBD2	CASRRGASSTDTQYF	TGTGCCAGCAGGCGGGGGGCGTCTAGCACAGATACGCAGTATTTT
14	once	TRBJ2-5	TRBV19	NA	CASSIGQLRETQYF	TGTGCCAGTAGTATCGGACAGTTGCGCGAGACCCAGTACTTC
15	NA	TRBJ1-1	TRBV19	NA	CASSIIGGRNTEAFF	TGTGCCAGTAGTATCATAGGGGGACGGAACACTGAAGCTTTCTTT
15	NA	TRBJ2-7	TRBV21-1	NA	CASSKGTGGWYEQYF	TGTGCCAGCAGCAAAGGGACAGGGGGTTGGTACGAGCAGTACTTC
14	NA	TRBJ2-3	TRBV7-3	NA	CASSLSGLTDTQYF	TGTGCCAGCAGCTTGAGCGGGTTGACGGATACGCAGTATTTT
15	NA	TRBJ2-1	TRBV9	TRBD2	CASSQGLAGYNEQFF	TGTGCCAGCAGTCAGGGACTAGCGGGGTACAATGAGCAGTTCTTC
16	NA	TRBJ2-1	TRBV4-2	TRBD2	CASSQDRLAGDNEQFF	TGTGCCAGCAGCCAAGATCGGCTAGCGGGAGACAATGAGCAGTTCTTC
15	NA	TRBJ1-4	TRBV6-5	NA	CASSYIRGRSEKLFF	TGTGCCAGCAGTTACATCCGGGGGAGGTCCGAAAAACTGTTTTTT
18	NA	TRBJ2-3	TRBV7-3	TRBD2	CASSLIPLAGGGSDTQYF	TGTGCCAGCAGCTTAATCCCCCTAGCGGGAGGAGGGTCGGATACGCAGTATTTT